Below are 15 T cell receptor beta chains sequenced from a single sample in a study of shared clonotypes between healthy human individuals. Some clones are missing from TCRdb's copy, which holds only in-frame ones; the method was immunoSEQ multiplex PCR. This sample has over 1.4 million clones, with about 96% found just once. The source material was naive CD4+ T cells sorted from blood. Subset in this sample: CD45RA+ positively selected. These receptor sequences come from a man aged 25-45 years in good health.

The chain couples TRBV19 to TRBJ1-2, with D perhaps TRBD1 (6 bases). V was shortened by 7 bases and J by 5 bases, with 11 bases between the two germline ends. Germline V gene lookup returns CDR1 LNHDA and CDR2 SQIVND (reference sequence). The CDR3 totals 12 residues. The CDR3 loop is CASMGARYGYTF. The CDR3 coding sequence is TGTGCCAGTATGGGGGCGAGGTATGGCTACACCTTC.

The chain joins TRBV19 to TRBJ2-2; 7 bases fit TRBD1. Germline CDR1 and CDR2: LNHDA and SQIVND (reference sequence). V was pared by 3 bases and J by 2 bases, with 3 bases of the junction left unmatched. This CDR3 comprises 15 residues. CDR3 amino acids: CASSIGTDNTGELFF. The DNA of the CDR3 is TGTGCCAGTAGTATCGGGACAGACAACACCGGGGAGCTGTTTTTT.

This sequence joins TRBV6-1 and TRBJ1-5; D ambiguous. This CDR3 has 16 amino acids. The V gene's germline CDR1 is MNHNS and CDR2 SASEGT. Trimming removed 3 bases from V and 2 bases from J, with 14 bases in between. This chain's CDR3 is CASSDLRNIGNQPQHF. CDR3 in DNA: TGTGCCAGCAGTGACTTAAGGAATATCGGCAATCAGCCCCAGCATTTT.

J is TRBJ1-3 and V is TRBV2, with TRBD1 identical over 8 bases. This CDR3 is 17 amino acids long. The germline gives CDR1 SNHLY, CDR2 FYNNEI. Trimming removed 8 bases from V and 5 bases from J; junction bases left unmatched: 17. CDR3 residues: CASQDRARLSERNTIYF. The CDR3 nucleotides read TGTGCCAGCCAGGACAGGGCTCGACTAAGTGAAAGAAACACCATATATTTT.

As concerns this clone: Additional DNA sequences in this sample encode the identical CDR3. The rearrangement uses TRBV20-1 and TRBJ2-3; D ambiguous. CDR3 size: 11 residues. V lost 2 bases, J lost 4 bases, and 4 bases lay in between. The germline V gene encodes CDR1 DFQATT and CDR2 SNEGSKA (reference sequence). CDR3: CSARPADTQYF. In nucleotides, the CDR3 is TGCAGTGCTAGACCCGCAGATACGCAGTATTTT.

The chain employs TRBV27 and TRBJ2-7; TRBD2 aligns across 10 bases. CDR3 size: 16 residues. V was pared by 1 base and J by 5 bases, with 8 bases of the junction left unmatched. Germline V lookup: CDR1 MNHEY, CDR2 SMNVEV (reference sequence). In nucleotides, the CDR3 is TGTGCCAGCAGTTTATGGGTTAGCGGGAGGCCTAACGAGCAGTACTTC. Amino acid sequence: CASSLWVSGRPNEQYF.

This CDR3 reads CASSGEGLPYEQYF. The DNA for the CDR3 is TGCGCCAGCAGTGGTGAGGGACTACCCTACGAGCAGTACTTC. V gene TRBV10-1 combines with J gene TRBJ2-7; 7 bases align to TRBD2. CDR1 and CDR2 (germline): WNHNN, SYGVQD (reference sequence). The ends lost 4 bases at V and 2 bases at J; junction bases unmatched: 5. The CDR3 is 14 amino acids.

The chain recombines TRBV19 with TRBJ2-7; 8 bases line up with TRBD2. CDR1 and CDR2 (germline): LNHDA, SQIVND (reference sequence). The junction had 5 bases not matched to a gene; V was cut back by 1 base and J by 6 bases. CDR3 length equals 14 residues. The CDR3 loop reads CASSIGAGAVEQYF. For the CDR3, the DNA is TGTGCCAGTAGTATAGGAGCGGGAGCAGTCGAGCAGTACTTC.

A word on this clone: Other DNA sequences in the same sample also yield this CDR3. The chain links TRBV2 to TRBJ1-5, with D uncertain. CDR3 size: 16 residues. Germline V CDR1 and CDR2: SNHLY, FYNNEI. Trimming removed 1 base from V and 1 base from J, with 11 bases in between. The CDR3 loop is CASSEGGRRSNQPQHF. In DNA, the CDR3 is TGTGCCAGCAGTGAAGGCGGGAGAAGGAGCAATCAGCCCCAGCATTTT.

The CDR3 here is CASSADRVSYEQYF. DNA of the CDR3: TGTGCCAGCTCAGCGGACAGGGTGTCCTACGAGCAGTACTTC. The J gene is TRBJ2-7, the V gene TRBV18; 8 bases match TRBD1. The germline CDR1 and CDR2 sequences are KGHSH and LQKENI. The V and J ends lost 5 bases and 1 base, in that order; junction bases with no gene match: 4. CDR3 length equals 14 residues.

The V and J genes are TRBV6-1 and TRBJ1-1, with D uncertain. This CDR3 region has 15 residues. The germline V gene encodes CDR1 MNHNS and CDR2 SASEGT. V was shortened by 3 bases and J by 0 bases, with 11 bases between the two germline ends. CDR3 amino acids: CASSEADRMNTEAFF. The CDR3, as DNA: TGTGCCAGCAGTGAGGCAGATCGAATGAACACTGAAGCTTTCTTT.

This chain connects TRBV5-4 to TRBJ2-7; 10 positions agree with TRBD1. The germline gives CDR1 SGHNT, CDR2 YYREEE (reference sequence). J lost 4 bases, V lost 2 bases, and 12 bases had no gene match. The CDR3 is made up of 17 amino acids. The CDR3 sequence is CASSLFMGQGTSYEQYF. The DNA for the CDR3 is TGTGCCAGCAGCTTATTCATGGGACAGGGGACCTCGTACGAGCAGTACTTC.

The chain carries TRBV10-3 and TRBJ2-1; 9 nucleotides align to TRBD1. The length of the CDR3 is 14 residues. Trimming at V came to 0 bases and at J to 6 bases, leaving 0 bases not matched to a gene. Germline V CDR1 and CDR2: ENHRY, SYGVKD. CDR3 DNA: TGTGCCATCAGTGAGTCGGACAGGGGCAATGAGCAGTTCTTC. It translates to CAISESDRGNEQFF.

J is TRBJ1-3 and V is TRBV19; no firm D call. Per germline, CDR1 LNHDA and CDR2 SQIVND (reference sequence). The CDR3 extends over 12 amino acids. The ends were cut back, 6 bases at V and 4 bases at J, with 7 bases in the middle. CDR3 sequence (DNA): TGTGCCAGTAGCAAGACCGGAAACACCATATATTTT. Its protein product is CASSKTGNTIYF.

Comments on this clone: Other DNA sequences of this sample code for an identical CDR3. V and J are TRBV20-1 and TRBJ2-3; no reliable D call. V shed 1 base and J shed 6 bases, with 2 bases lying between them. The CDR3 runs 10 residues. Per the germline V gene, CDR1 is DFQATT and CDR2 is SNEGSKA (reference sequence). This chain's CDR3 is CSARGDTQYF. In DNA, the CDR3 is TGCAGTGCTAGAGGCGATACGCAGTATTTT.